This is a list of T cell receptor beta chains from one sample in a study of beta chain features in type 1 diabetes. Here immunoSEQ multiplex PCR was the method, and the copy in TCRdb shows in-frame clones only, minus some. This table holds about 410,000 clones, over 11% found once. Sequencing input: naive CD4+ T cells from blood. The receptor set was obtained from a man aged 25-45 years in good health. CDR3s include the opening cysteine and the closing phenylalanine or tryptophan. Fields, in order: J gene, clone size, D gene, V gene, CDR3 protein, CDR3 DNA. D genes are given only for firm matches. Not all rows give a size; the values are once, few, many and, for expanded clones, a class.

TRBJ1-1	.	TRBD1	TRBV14	CASSPGTGSDTEAFF	TGTGCCAGCAGCCCCGGGACAGGGTCGGACACTGAAGCTTTCTTT
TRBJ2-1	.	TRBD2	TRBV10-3	CAISEVASGSYEQFF	TGTGCCATCAGTGAGGTGGCTAGCGGGAGCTATGAGCAGTTCTTC
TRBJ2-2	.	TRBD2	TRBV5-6	CASSILAGEITGELFF	TGTGCCAGCAGCATCCTAGCGGGAGAAATCACCGGGGAGCTGTTTTTT
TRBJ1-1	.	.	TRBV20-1	CSATVDTEAFF	TGCAGTGCTACGGTAGACACTGAAGCTTTCTTT
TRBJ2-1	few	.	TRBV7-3	CASSLMGWADEQFF	TGTGCCAGCAGCTTAATGGGGTGGGCGGATGAGCAGTTCTTC
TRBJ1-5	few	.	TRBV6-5	CASSRLGQPQHF	TGTGCCAGCAGCCGGTTAGGACAGCCCCAGCATTTT
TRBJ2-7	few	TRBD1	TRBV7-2	CASSPPTGRYEQYF	TGTGCCAGCAGCCCTCCGACAGGGCGATACGAGCAGTACTTC
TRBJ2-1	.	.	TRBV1	CTSSQGRANEQFF	TGCACCAGCAGCCAAGGAAGGGCTAATGAGCAGTTCTTC
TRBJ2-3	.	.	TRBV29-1	CSVEGGLWEDTQYF	TGCAGCGTTGAAGGGGGACTGTGGGAAGATACGCAGTATTTT
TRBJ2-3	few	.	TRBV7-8	CAVWTRGQSDTQYF	TGTGCCGTCTGGACACGGGGGCAATCAGATACGCAGTATTTT
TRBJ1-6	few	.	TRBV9	CASSDDGLNNSPLHF	TGTGCCAGCAGTGATGACGGACTTAATAATTCACCCCTCCACTTT
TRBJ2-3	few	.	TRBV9	CASSVTGTSTDTQYF	TGTGCCAGCAGCGTCACCGGGACTAGCACAGATACGCAGTATTTT
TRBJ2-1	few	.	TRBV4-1	CASSQSMDRPYNEQFF	TGCGCCAGCAGCCAATCAATGGACCGACCCTACAATGAGCAGTTCTTC
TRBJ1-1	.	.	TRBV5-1	CASSLDLTEAFF	TGCGCCAGCAGCTTGGATCTCACTGAAGCTTTCTTT
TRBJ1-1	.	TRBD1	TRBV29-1	CSAYRGSEAFF	TGCAGCGCTTACAGGGGATCTGAAGCTTTCTTT
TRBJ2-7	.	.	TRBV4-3	CASSQGGIHEQYF	TGCGCCAGCAGCCAAGGGGGAATCCACGAGCAGTACTTC